This T cell receptor beta chain was sequenced for a study of blood T cells in healthy people across ages. Germline V gene data show CDR1 as MNHEY and CDR2 as SVGEGT. V was pared by 4 bases and J by 1 base, with 6 bases of the junction left unmatched. CDR3 size: 16 residues. Through a sample-barcoded 5' primer and a J-beta primer mix, a second PCR was run for 7 to 11 cycles. Each TCR beta cDNA got a 12-nucleotide random molecular identifier. Each CDR3 protein gets one entry after TCRdb re-called the 5' RACE reads with MiXCR. The table shows over 600,000 distinct CDR3 sequences, with roughly 43% occurring only once.

The sequence was obtained from a man aged 80 or over in good health. The genes are TRBV6-2 or TRBV6-3 and TRBJ1-1, with 10 bases matching TRBD1. The sample comprised blood. This CDR3 reads CASSLRTGGQNTEAFF. CDR3 nucleotides: TGTGCCAGCAGTTTACGGACAGGGGGGCAGAACACTGAAGCTTTCTTT.